This paragraph covers one T cell receptor (beta chain) sequence. This sample was taken from a study of PD-L1 blockade in urothelial cancer. Germline values: CDR1 SGHRS, CDR2 YFSETQ. The CDR3 sequence is 16 residues long. V trimming: 0 bases; J trimming: 6 bases; junction bases outside the gene matches: 6. The time point here: pretreatment peripheral blood. Libraries were prepared by immunoSEQ multiplex PCR; TCRdb keeps only in-frame clonotypes and omits some of them. The repertoire has 40,000 to 55,000 clones, about 88% of them found once; the top ten carry around a quarter. The gene calls are TRBV5-1 and TRBJ2-3; 11 bases line up with TRBD2. This material consisted of PBMCs, taken around atezolizumab (anti-PD-L1) treatment. The source of this sequence is a donor at least 40 years old with urothelial cancer. CDR3 in DNA: TGCGCCAGCAGCTTGGTTCTAGCGGGAGGTGGGGATACGCAGTATTTT. Amino acid sequence: CASSLVLAGGGDTQYF.